The next 9 T cell receptor beta chains were all read from a single sample in a study of cytomegalovirus exposure and HLA in healthy donors. The PCR contained 60 Vbeta and 13 Jbeta primers. Assay: immunoSEQ multiplex PCR; the TCRdb copy retains only in-frame clones and omits some. The sample lists 100,000 or so clones; 78% were seen once. The source material was PBMCs. These receptors were obtained from a man aged 25 to 45 in good health and CMV-seronegative.

The rearrangement links TRBV10-2 to TRBJ2-3, with a tentative D call TRBD2 (5 bases). The length of the CDR3 is 15 residues. The V gene lost 5 bases and the J gene lost 5 bases, with 17 bases spanning the gap. CDR1 is WSHSY, CDR2 SAAADI, per germline. The CDR3 region is CASSRTSGIRDTQYF. The CDR3 nucleotides read TGCGCCAGCAGTCGGACCTCCGGGATTAGAGATACGCAGTATTTT.

The chain is built from TRBV10-2 and TRBJ1-2; D remains ambiguous. Germline V lookup: CDR1 WSHSY, CDR2 SAAADI. This CDR3 has 13 amino acids. V lost 6 bases and J 4 bases, leaving 12 bases between the germline ends. DNA for the CDR3: TGCGCCAGCAGAGACCAGGCAATCTATGGCTACACCTTC. This encodes CASRDQAIYGYTF.

This clone was seen a single time. The rearrangement uses TRBV28 and TRBJ2-7; TRBD1 aligns across 7 bases. The V gene end was trimmed by 6 bases and the J gene end by 1 base; junction bases not matched to a gene: 3. This CDR3 has 13 residues. Germline CDR1 MDHEN, CDR2 SYDVKM. CDR3 bases: TGTGCCAGCAGCCCGGGACAGTCCTACGAGCAGTACTTC. This codes for CASSPGQSYEQYF.

V gene TRBV4-1 combines with J gene TRBJ2-4; D remains unclear. V lost 2 bases, J lost 2 bases, and 10 bases lay in between. CDR1 and CDR2 (germline): MGHRA, YSYEKL. CDR3 length: 15 amino acids. The CDR3 is CASSQLLQSKNIQYF. Written as DNA, the CDR3 is TGCGCCAGCAGCCAATTGTTACAGTCCAAAAACATTCAGTACTTC.

This chain connects TRBV29-1 to TRBJ2-2; possibly TRBD1 for D (6 bases). The CDR3 is made up of 17 amino acids. Germline CDR1 reads SQVTM; CDR2 reads ANQGSEA. The ends were cut back, 4 bases at V and 1 base at J, with 19 bases in the middle. The CDR3: CSVVASRGSLNTGELFF. CDR3 coding DNA: TGCAGCGTTGTAGCCTCGAGGGGGTCCTTGAACACCGGGGAGCTGTTTTTT.

The chain carries TRBV18 and TRBJ2-1; maybe TRBD1 (6 bases). The CDR3 covers 17 residues. V shed 0 bases and J shed 5 bases, with 17 bases lying between them. Looked up from germline, CDR1 is KGHSH and CDR2 is LQKENI. In DNA, the CDR3 is TGTGCCAGCTCACCACCGCGGCAGGGGCGGAAAAACAATGAGCAGTTCTTC. Amino acids: CASSPPRQGRKNNEQFF.

The chain links TRBV7-2 to TRBJ1-1, with TRBD1 matching over 9 bases. The CDR3 covers 19 residues. V was pared by 5 bases and J by 4 bases, with 20 bases of the junction left unmatched. Germline CDR1 reads SGHTA; CDR2 reads FQGNSA. CDR3 bases: TGTGCCAGCAGCCCCAAAACGTACCGGGACAGGGTATTTAGCACTGAAGCTTTCTTT. Residues: CASSPKTYRDRVFSTEAFF.

V is TRBV5-4 and J is TRBJ1-4, with D unclear. V lost 4 bases and J 7 bases, leaving 20 bases between the germline ends. CDR1 and CDR2 (germline): SGHNT, YYREEE (reference sequence). The CDR3 contains 16 residues. CDR3 in DNA: TGTGCCAGCAGCCTGAATCGGGGTCTCTCGGCTGAAAAACTGTTTTTT. Its protein product is CASSLNRGLSAEKLFF.

The rearrangement uses TRBV29-1 and TRBJ1-4; 8 nucleotides agree with TRBD1. Germline CDR1 and CDR2: SQVTM and ANQGSEA. After removal of 0 bases from V and 7 bases from J, the junction contained 7 bases not matched to a gene. CDR3 length: 15 residues. CDR3 nucleotide sequence: TGCAGCGTTGAAGACCTTCAGGGGGCGGCTGAAAAACTGTTTTTT. Amino acid sequence: CSVEDLQGAAEKLFF.